This passage covers 9 T cell receptor beta chains from one sample sequenced in a study of blood T cells in healthy people across ages. PCR was performed a second time for about 7 to 11 cycles using a sample-barcoded 5' primer and a J-beta primer mix. TCRdb passed the 5' RACE reads through MiXCR, listing each CDR3 protein once. The data hold more than 800,000 distinct CDR3 sequences, with 35% to 55% observed a single time. Sequencing was done on a sample of blood. The receptors shown here come from a woman in her sixties or seventies in good health.

The chain links TRBV2 to TRBJ2-7; maybe TRBD1 (6 bases). Germline assignment: CDR1 SNHLY and CDR2 FYNNEI. The V gene lost 6 bases and the J gene lost 2 bases, with 17 bases spanning the gap. The CDR3 extends over 15 amino acids. The CDR3 sequence is CASRANYPGAYEQYF. The DNA for the CDR3 is TGTGCCAGCAGGGCAAACTATCCAGGGGCCTACGAGCAGTACTTC.

This clonotype was recorded a few times. V and J are TRBV15 and TRBJ1-2; TRBD1 aligns across 7 bases. The J segment lost 13 bases and the V segment lost 5 bases, leaving 13 bases of the junction unmatched. In germline, CDR1 is LNHNV, CDR2 YYDKDF (reference sequence). The CDR3 contains 13 residues. CDR3 DNA sequence: TGTGCCACCAGCCCCAACGACAGGGCAGCGGGCACCTTC. Translating gives CATSPNDRAAGTF.

V and J are TRBV6-5 and TRBJ2-7; the D is unclear. The germline CDR1 and CDR2 sequences are MNHEY and SVGAGI. This CDR3 has 15 amino acids. Trimming pared 6 bases from V and 2 bases from J, leaving 17 bases between. CDR3 sequence: CASRISATSTYEQYF. For the CDR3, the DNA is TGTGCCAGCAGAATATCCGCCACAAGCACCTACGAGCAGTACTTC.

J is TRBJ1-1 and V is TRBV30; D unclear. Germline V gene sequence: CDR1 GTSNPN, CDR2 SVGIG (reference sequence). V dropped 4 bases and J dropped 0 bases, with 6 bases sitting between them. There are 12 residues in the CDR3. The CDR3 sequence is CAWMPVNTEAFF. CDR3 nucleotides: TGTGCCTGGATGCCGGTGAACACTGAAGCTTTCTTT.

V gene TRBV9 combines with J gene TRBJ2-1, with a tentative D call TRBD2 (5 bases). V lost 2 bases to trimming and J lost 6 bases, with 15 bases between them. The CDR3 runs 15 residues. CDR1 is SGDLS, CDR2 YYNGEE, per germline. This chain's CDR3 is CASSVASPMGNEQFF. The CDR3 DNA follows: TGTGCCAGCAGCGTGGCTAGCCCGATGGGCAATGAGCAGTTCTTC.

This chain connects TRBV20-1 to TRBJ1-2; D not resolved. The germline gives CDR1 DFQATT, CDR2 SNEGSKA (reference sequence). The CDR3 sequence is 12 residues long. V was cut by 4 bases and J by 8 bases, with 14 bases left in between. The CDR3 nucleotides read TGCAGTGCTAAGACTGGAATGGGAGGCTACACCTTC. The encoded protein is CSAKTGMGGYTF.

The chain is built from TRBV25-1 and TRBJ1-5, with D possibly matching TRBD1 (6 bases). V lost 9 bases to trimming and J lost 5 bases, with 14 bases between them. Germline loops: CDR1 MGHDK, CDR2 SYGVNS. There are 13 residues in the CDR3. The CDR3 loop reads CARNKGGYQPQHF. In DNA, the CDR3 is TGTGCCAGAAATAAAGGGGGTTATCAGCCCCAGCATTTT.

This clonotype occurred a few times. This sequence joins TRBV11-1 and TRBJ2-1; 13 nucleotides line up with TRBD2. Germline CDR1 and CDR2: SGHAT and FQDESV (reference sequence). The CDR3 length is 16 residues. V trimming: 5 bases; J trimming: 15 bases; junction bases outside the gene matches: 16. For the CDR3, the DNA is TGTGCCAGCAGCCCGACTCGACTAGCGGGAGGCCTTACGGGGTTCTTC. Its protein is CASSPTRLAGGLTGFF.

Concerning this clonotype: The junction differs from germline at one of its ends, possibly a read error. This chain connects TRBV29-1 to TRBJ2-1; D is uncertain. The CDR3 is 10 residues long. Germline V gene data show CDR1 as SQVTM and CDR2 as ANQGSEA. The CDR3 nucleotides are TGCAGCGGAGCAAACAATGGGCAGTTCTTC. Amino acid sequence: CSGANNGQFF.